This T cell receptor (beta chain) was captured in a study of T cell repertoires in cytomegalovirus infection. In the study overall: Use of recently identified HLA-C-restricted and well-studied HLA-B-restricted CMV epitopes was part of the study. Indications of both CMV infection and matching HLA type were provided by public TCR beta signatures. Study-wide points: Predominance within the ex vivo response was attributable to HLA-C-restricted CMV-specific TCR beta clonotypes.

As to this clonotype: Its specificity is not known. Given a much more abundant clone one base away, this may be a read error.

TCRdb re-called the reads through MiXCR, storing one row per CDR3 protein. The sample includes roughly 120,000 distinct CDR3 sequences, more than 30% of them seen just once. This receptor was taken from a human donor in good health (CMV status not recorded). Some clones in this sample may be carry-over from other donors' samples. This specimen consisted of CD8+ T cells from cultured PBMCs, obtained from culture after CMV antigen stimulation.

CDR3 in amino acids: CASSLRTVDTQYF. The CDR3 DNA follows: TGTGCCAGCAGTCTCCGGACAGTAGATACGCAGTATTTT. The chain has TRBV28 and TRBJ2-3; D is possibly TRBD1 (6 bases). This CDR3 is 13 amino acids long. Trimming removed 5 bases at V and 5 bases at J, with 11 bases between. Germline V gene lookup returns CDR1 MDHEN and CDR2 SYDVKM.